This T cell receptor (beta chain) is drawn from a study of tumor-infiltrating lymphocytes in glioblastoma multiforme. Study results and caveats: Unequal TCR RNA per T cell might skew measured clone sizes.

Germline V gives CDR1 SQVTM, CDR2 ANQGSEA. V was cut by 4 bases and J by 2 bases, with 8 bases left in between. This CDR3 is built from 13 residues. Multiple V-beta primers and a C-beta primer amplified TCRB from RNA. A C-beta primer primed TCRB cDNA from about 0.5 ug RNA. TCRdb re-analysed the multiplex PCR reads in MiXCR, keeping a single row per CDR3 protein. The sample holds nearly 20,000 distinct CDR3 sequences, about two thirds seen once. There are many counts of this clonotype. What it binds is unknown. The material sequenced was peripheral blood. This TCR was recovered from a male donor with glioblastoma. The chain carries TRBV29-1 and TRBJ2-2; D ambiguous. The CDR3 loop reads CSVGQLNTGELFF. The DNA for the CDR3 is TGCAGCGTTGGCCAGCTAAACACCGGGGAGCTGTTTTTT.